These T cell receptor beta chains were read from a single sample in a study of circulating and synovial CD4+ cells in juvenile arthritis. The assay was immunoSEQ multiplex PCR, and TCRdb's table has in-frame clones only and misses some. The sample comprises just over 35,000 clones, just under 95% of which are singletons, and 0.7% rests with the top ten. The sequenced material came from CD4+ T cells from blood. Source of these receptors: a human donor with juvenile idiopathic arthritis. The CDR3 runs from the conserved cysteine through the conserved F or W. The order of the fields is D gene, J gene, clone size, V gene, CDR3 DNA, CDR3 protein. The D gene is left open where the match is weak. Part of the rows lack a size; the others show once, few, many or a class for expanded clones.

D gene: -; J gene: TRBJ1-2; clone size: -; V gene: TRBV14; CDR3 DNA: TGTGCCAGCAGCCAGCGGGGAACCGTGGAGGTTGGGTATGGCTACACCTTC; CDR3 protein: CASSQRGTVEVGYGYTF
D gene: -; J gene: TRBJ1-3; clone size: -; V gene: TRBV15; CDR3 DNA: TGTGCCACCAGCACAGTCAGGGGCTCTGGAAACACCATATATTTT; CDR3 protein: CATSTVRGSGNTIYF
D gene: TRBD1; J gene: TRBJ1-2; clone size: -; V gene: TRBV18; CDR3 DNA: TGTGCCAGCTCACCACGGACAGGGGATGGCTACACCTTC; CDR3 protein: CASSPRTGDGYTF
D gene: -; J gene: TRBJ2-7; clone size: once; V gene: TRBV7-9; CDR3 DNA: TGTGCCAGCACCCCCTATCCCACAGCCTCCTACGAGCAGTACTTC; CDR3 protein: CASTPYPTASYEQYF
D gene: -; J gene: TRBJ2-7; clone size: -; V gene: TRBV29-1; CDR3 DNA: TGCAGCGCCATGAAAACAGGGCCTAACCCGCTGGAGCAGTACTTC; CDR3 protein: CSAMKTGPNPLEQYF
D gene: -; J gene: TRBJ1-1; clone size: once; V gene: TRBV19; CDR3 DNA: TGTGCCAGTACCTCAGAAGGAGTCGGGTTGGTGGGCACTGAAGCTTTCTTT; CDR3 protein: CASTSEGVGLVGTEAFF
D gene: -; J gene: TRBJ1-1; clone size: -; V gene: TRBV6-4; CDR3 DNA: TGTGCCAGCAGTGACAGAGAGAACACTGAAGCTTTCTTT; CDR3 protein: CASSDRENTEAFF
D gene: TRBD1; J gene: TRBJ1-2; clone size: -; V gene: TRBV19; CDR3 DNA: TGTGCCAGTAGGGGCGCAGGGGGGTATGGCTACACCTTC; CDR3 protein: CASRGAGGYGYTF
D gene: -; J gene: TRBJ1-5; clone size: -; V gene: TRBV5-8; CDR3 DNA: TGTGCCAGCAGCGGTACCGGGACATTTTATAGCAATCAGCCCCAGCATTTT; CDR3 protein: CASSGTGTFYSNQPQHF
D gene: TRBD1; J gene: TRBJ1-6; clone size: -; V gene: TRBV5-1; CDR3 DNA: TGCGCCAGCAGCCGGACAGGGGCAGATAATTCACCCCTCCACTTT; CDR3 protein: CASSRTGADNSPLHF
D gene: -; J gene: TRBJ1-6; clone size: -; V gene: TRBV19; CDR3 DNA: TGTGCCACCCACGGGACTGGAAGCTCCTATAATTCACCCCTCCACTTT; CDR3 protein: CATHGTGSSYNSPLHF
D gene: -; J gene: TRBJ2-7; clone size: -; V gene: TRBV5-5; CDR3 DNA: TGTGCCAGCAGCTTGGACGAGAGGCCCTACGAGCAGTACTTC; CDR3 protein: CASSLDERPYEQYF
D gene: TRBD1; J gene: TRBJ1-1; clone size: -; V gene: TRBV13; CDR3 DNA: TGTGCCAGCAGCTTCCTTATTACACACAGGGGAAATAGGGACACTGAAGCTTTCTTT; CDR3 protein: CASSFLITHRGNRDTEAFF
D gene: TRBD2; J gene: TRBJ2-1; clone size: -; V gene: TRBV4-3; CDR3 DNA: TGCGCCAGCAGCCGACTAGCGGGGGGTACCAATGAGCAGTTCTTC; CDR3 protein: CASSRLAGGTNEQFF
D gene: -; J gene: TRBJ2-2; clone size: -; V gene: TRBV9; CDR3 DNA: TGTGCCAGCAGCGTAGGACATACGAACACCGGGGAGCTGTTTTTT; CDR3 protein: CASSVGHTNTGELFF
D gene: -; J gene: TRBJ1-3; clone size: -; V gene: TRBV4-3; CDR3 DNA: TGCGCCAGCAGCGCGGCGGGGGGGCCTGGAAACACCATATATTTT; CDR3 protein: CASSAAGGPGNTIYF
D gene: TRBD1; J gene: TRBJ1-2; clone size: -; V gene: TRBV7-2; CDR3 DNA: TGTGCCAGCCCGGACAGGGGGGGCCTATATGGCTACACCTTC; CDR3 protein: CASPDRGGLYGYTF
D gene: -; J gene: TRBJ1-5; clone size: -; V gene: TRBV11-2; CDR3 DNA: TGTGCCAGCAGCCCAACGTCAGGGGTCCAGCATTTT; CDR3 protein: CASSPTSGVQHF
D gene: -; J gene: TRBJ1-4; clone size: -; V gene: TRBV7-8; CDR3 DNA: TGTGCCAGCAGCCAACTCACGGCAACTAATGAAAAACTGTTTTTT; CDR3 protein: CASSQLTATNEKLFF
D gene: TRBD2; J gene: TRBJ2-7; clone size: -; V gene: TRBV6-5; CDR3 DNA: TGTGCCAGCAGTTACCGGGCGGGGGGGATCTACGAGCAGTACTTC; CDR3 protein: CASSYRAGGIYEQYF